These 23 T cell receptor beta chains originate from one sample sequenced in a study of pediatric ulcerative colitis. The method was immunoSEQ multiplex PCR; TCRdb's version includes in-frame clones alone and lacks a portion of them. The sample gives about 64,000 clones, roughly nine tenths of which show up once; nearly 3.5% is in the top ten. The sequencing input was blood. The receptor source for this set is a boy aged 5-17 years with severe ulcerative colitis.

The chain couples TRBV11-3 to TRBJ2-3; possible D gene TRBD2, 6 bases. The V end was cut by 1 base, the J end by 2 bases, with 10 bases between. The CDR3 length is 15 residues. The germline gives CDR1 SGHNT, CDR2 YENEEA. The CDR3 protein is CASSLVGGPTDTQYF. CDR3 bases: TGTGCCAGCAGCTTAGTAGGAGGGCCCACAGATACGCAGTATTTT.

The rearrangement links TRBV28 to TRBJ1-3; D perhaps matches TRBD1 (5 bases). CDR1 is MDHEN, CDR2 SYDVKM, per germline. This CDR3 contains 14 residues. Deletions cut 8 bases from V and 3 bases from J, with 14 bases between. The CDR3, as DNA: TGTGCCAGCCGGACGTCCGGGGGTGGAAACACCATATATTTT. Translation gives CASRTSGGGNTIYF.

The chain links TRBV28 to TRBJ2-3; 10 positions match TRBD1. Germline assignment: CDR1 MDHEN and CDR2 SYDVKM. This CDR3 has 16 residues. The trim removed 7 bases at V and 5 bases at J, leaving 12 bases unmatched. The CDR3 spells CASKRAGTGDKDTQYF. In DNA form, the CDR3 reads TGTGCCAGCAAAAGAGCCGGGACAGGGGATAAAGATACGCAGTATTTT.

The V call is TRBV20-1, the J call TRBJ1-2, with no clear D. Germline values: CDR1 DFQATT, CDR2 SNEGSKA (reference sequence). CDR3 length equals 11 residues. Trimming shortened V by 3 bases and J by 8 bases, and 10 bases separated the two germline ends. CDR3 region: CSARDLKGYTF. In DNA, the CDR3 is TGCAGTGCTAGGGATCTTAAAGGCTACACCTTC.

In DNA form, the CDR3 reads TGTGCCAGCAGCTTATCCGACGGGGGTCCGTACGAGCAGTACTTC. It codes for CASSLSDGGPYEQYF. This chain connects TRBV7-8 to TRBJ2-7, with a possible D match to TRBD2 (6 bases). V lost 2 bases and J 4 bases, leaving 15 bases between the germline ends. Germline values: CDR1 SGHVS, CDR2 FQNEAQ. This CDR3 spans 15 amino acids.

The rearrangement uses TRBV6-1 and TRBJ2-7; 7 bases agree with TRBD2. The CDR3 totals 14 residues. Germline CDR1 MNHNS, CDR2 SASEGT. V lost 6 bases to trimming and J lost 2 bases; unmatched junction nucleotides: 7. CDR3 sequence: CASSGRLLAYEQYF. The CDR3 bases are TGTGCCAGCAGCGGGAGGTTGCTAGCCTACGAGCAGTACTTC.

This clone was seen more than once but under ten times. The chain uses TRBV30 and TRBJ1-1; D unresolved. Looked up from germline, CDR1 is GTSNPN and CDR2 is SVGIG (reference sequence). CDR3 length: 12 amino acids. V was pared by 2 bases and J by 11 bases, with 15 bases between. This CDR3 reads CAWSTPGPRAFF. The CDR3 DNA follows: TGTGCCTGGAGTACCCCTGGCCCTCGGGCTTTCTTT.

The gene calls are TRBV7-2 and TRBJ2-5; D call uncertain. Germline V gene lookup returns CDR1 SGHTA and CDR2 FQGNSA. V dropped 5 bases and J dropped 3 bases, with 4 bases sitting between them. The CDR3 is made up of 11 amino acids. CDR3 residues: CASSPKETQYF. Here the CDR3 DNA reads TGTGCCAGCAGCCCGAAAGAGACCCAGTACTTC.

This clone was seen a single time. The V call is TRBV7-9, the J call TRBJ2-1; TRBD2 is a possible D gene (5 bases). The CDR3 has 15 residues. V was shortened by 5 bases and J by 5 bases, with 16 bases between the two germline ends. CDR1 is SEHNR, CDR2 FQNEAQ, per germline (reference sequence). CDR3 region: CASSDAPDYHNEQFF. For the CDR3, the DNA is TGTGCCAGCAGCGACGCACCAGACTACCACAATGAGCAGTTCTTC.

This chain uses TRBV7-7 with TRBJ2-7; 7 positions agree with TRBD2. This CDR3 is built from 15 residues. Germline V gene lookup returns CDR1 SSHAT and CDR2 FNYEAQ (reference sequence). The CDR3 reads CAIWGGNFVLYEQYF. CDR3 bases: TGTGCTATTTGGGGGGGAAACTTCGTACTTTACGAGCAGTACTTC.

CDR3 sequence reads: CASSLPTPGSTDTQYF. The CDR3 region has the DNA TGTGCCAGCAGCTTGCCCACCCCGGGTAGCACAGATACGCAGTATTTT. V usage is TRBV5-4 and J usage is TRBJ2-3; no clear D. The V gene's germline CDR1 is SGHNT and CDR2 YYREEE (reference sequence). This CDR3 contains 16 residues. V lost 1 base and J lost 0, with 12 bases in between.

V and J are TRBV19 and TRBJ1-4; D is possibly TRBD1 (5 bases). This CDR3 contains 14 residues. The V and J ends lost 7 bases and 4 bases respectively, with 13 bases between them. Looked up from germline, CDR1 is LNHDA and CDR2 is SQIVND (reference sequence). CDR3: CASTLTADNEKLFF. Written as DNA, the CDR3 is TGTGCCAGTACCCTGACAGCGGATAATGAAAAACTGTTTTTT.

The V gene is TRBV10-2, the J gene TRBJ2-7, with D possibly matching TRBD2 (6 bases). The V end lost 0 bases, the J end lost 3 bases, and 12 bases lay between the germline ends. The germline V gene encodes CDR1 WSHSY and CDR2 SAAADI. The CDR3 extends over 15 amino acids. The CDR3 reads CASSESGGDLYEQYF. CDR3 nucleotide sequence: TGCGCCAGCAGTGAGTCCGGGGGTGACCTCTACGAGCAGTACTTC.

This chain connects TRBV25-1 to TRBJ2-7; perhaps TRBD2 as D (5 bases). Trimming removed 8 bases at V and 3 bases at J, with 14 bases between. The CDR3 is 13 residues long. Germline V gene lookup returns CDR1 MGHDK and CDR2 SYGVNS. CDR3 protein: CASGVGVGYEQYF. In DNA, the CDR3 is TGTGCCAGCGGGGTCGGGGTCGGCTACGAGCAGTACTTC.

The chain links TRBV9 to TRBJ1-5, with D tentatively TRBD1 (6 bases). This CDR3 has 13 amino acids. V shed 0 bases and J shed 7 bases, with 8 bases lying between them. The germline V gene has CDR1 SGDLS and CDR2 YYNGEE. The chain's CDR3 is CASSVGTVQPQHF. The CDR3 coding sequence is TGTGCCAGCAGCGTAGGGACAGTCCAGCCCCAGCATTTT.

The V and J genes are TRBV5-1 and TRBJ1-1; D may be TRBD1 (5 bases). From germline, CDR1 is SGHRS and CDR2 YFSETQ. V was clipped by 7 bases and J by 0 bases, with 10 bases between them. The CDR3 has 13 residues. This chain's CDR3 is CASAIGVNTEAFF. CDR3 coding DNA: TGCGCCAGCGCCATAGGGGTGAACACTGAAGCTTTCTTT.

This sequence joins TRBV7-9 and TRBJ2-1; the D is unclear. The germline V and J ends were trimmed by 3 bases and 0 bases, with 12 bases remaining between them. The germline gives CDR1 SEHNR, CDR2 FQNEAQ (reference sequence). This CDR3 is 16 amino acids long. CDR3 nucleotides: TGTGCCAGCAGCTTCACCCACCTGGACTCCTACAATGAGCAGTTCTTC. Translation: CASSFTHLDSYNEQFF.

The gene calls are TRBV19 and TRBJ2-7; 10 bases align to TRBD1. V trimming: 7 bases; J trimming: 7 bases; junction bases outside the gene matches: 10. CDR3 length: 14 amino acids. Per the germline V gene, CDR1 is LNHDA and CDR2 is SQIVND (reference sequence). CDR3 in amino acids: CASTLTGGLGEQYF. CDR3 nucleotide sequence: TGTGCCAGTACCCTGACAGGGGGCCTGGGGGAGCAGTACTTC. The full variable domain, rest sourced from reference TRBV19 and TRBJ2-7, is DGGITQSPKYLFRKEGQNVTLSCEQNLNHDAMYWYRQDPGQGLRLIYYSQIVNDFQKGDIAEGYSVSREKKESFPLTVTSAQKNPTAFYLCASTLTGGLGEQYFGPGTRLTVT.

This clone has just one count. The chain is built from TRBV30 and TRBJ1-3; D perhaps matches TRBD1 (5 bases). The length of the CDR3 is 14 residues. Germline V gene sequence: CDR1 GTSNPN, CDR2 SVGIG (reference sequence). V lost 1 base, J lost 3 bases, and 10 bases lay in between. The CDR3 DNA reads TGTGCCTGGAGTGCCGGGACTTTTGGAAACACCATATATTTT. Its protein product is CAWSAGTFGNTIYF. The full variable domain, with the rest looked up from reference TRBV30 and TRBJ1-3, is SQTIHQWPATLVQPVGSPLSLECTVEGTSNPNLYWYRQAAGRGLQLLFYSVGIGQISSEVPQNLSASRPQDRQFILSSKKLLLSDSGFYLCAWSAGTFGNTIYFGEGSWLTVV.

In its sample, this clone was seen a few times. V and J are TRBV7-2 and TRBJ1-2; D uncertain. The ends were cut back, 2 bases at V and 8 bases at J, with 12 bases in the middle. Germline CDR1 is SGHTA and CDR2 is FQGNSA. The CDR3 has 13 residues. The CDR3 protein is CASSLPRRKGYTF. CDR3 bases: TGTGCCAGCAGCTTACCTCGCCGGAAGGGCTACACCTTC.

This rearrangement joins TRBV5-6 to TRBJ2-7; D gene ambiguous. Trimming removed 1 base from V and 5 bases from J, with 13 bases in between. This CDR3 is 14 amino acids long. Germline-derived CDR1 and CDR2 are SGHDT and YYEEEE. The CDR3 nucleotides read TGTGCCAGCAGCTTGATCATAGCTTTCGACGAGCAGTACTTC. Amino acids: CASSLIIAFDEQYF.

The CDR3 bases are TGTGCCAGCAGTGATCGATTCGGTACGGGTTACGAGCAGTACTTC. Translating it yields CASSDRFGTGYEQYF. The chain recombines TRBV6-1 with TRBJ2-7; D uncertain. The CDR3 extends over 15 amino acids. Between the trimmed V and J ends, which lost 3 bases and 4 bases, there was a span of 16 bases. Germline loops: CDR1 MNHNS, CDR2 SASEGT.

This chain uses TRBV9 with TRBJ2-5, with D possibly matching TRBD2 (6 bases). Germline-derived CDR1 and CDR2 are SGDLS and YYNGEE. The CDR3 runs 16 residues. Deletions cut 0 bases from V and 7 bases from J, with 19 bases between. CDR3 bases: TGTGCCAGCAGCGTAGACTGGGAGGCCGGTTTCTTGACCCAGTACTTC. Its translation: CASSVDWEAGFLTQYF. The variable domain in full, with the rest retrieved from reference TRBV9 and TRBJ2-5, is DSGVTQTPKHLITATGQRVTLRCSPRSGDLSVYWYQQSLDQGLQFLIQYYNGEERAKGNILERFSAQQFPDLHSELNLSSLELGDSALYFCASSVDWEAGFLTQYFGPGTRLLVL.